The clone carrying this T cell receptor beta chain was seen a handful of times. These data originate in a study of radiation and T cells in renal cell carcinoma. This sample's time point: blood 2 weeks post-SBRT. Stated treatment: 15 Gy SBRT to primary tumor, nephrectomy 4 weeks later. V was pared by 0 bases and J by 0 bases, with 3 bases between. CDR3 length: 13 residues. CDR1 is SEHNR and CDR2 is FQNEAQ in the germline V gene (reference sequence). The table came from immunoSEQ multiplex PCR; TCRdb's copy has only in-frame clones and leaves some out. The sample contains 25,000 to 30,000 clones, around 85% of which appear only once.

Source: blood, taken from a patient whose treatment included radiotherapy and nephrectomy. The TCR was taken from a man aged 55 to 70 with renal cell carcinoma. The V and J genes are TRBV7-9 and TRBJ2-7, with unresolved D. The CDR3 loop reads CASSLASSYEQYF. The CDR3 region has the DNA TGTGCCAGCAGCTTAGCCTCCTCCTACGAGCAGTACTTC.